The present TCR beta chain was sequenced within a study of radiation and T cells in renal cell carcinoma. Study outcomes and limitations: No pretreatment tumor biopsies were available for baseline clonotypes.

CDR1 and CDR2 from the germline V gene are MNHNS and SASEGT. V lost 2 bases, J lost 0 bases, and 11 bases lay in between. This CDR3 contains 15 residues. About this clone: Its antigen remains unidentified.

Regarding time point: blood 2 weeks post-SBRT. Sample treatment: 15 Gy SBRT to primary tumor, nephrectomy 4 weeks later. After SBRT, blood was collected at 2 and 4 weeks, plus baseline. Clear cell pathology was present in this patient's renal cell carcinoma. Generated by immunoSEQ multiplex PCR, the TCRdb table keeps only in-frame clones and is missing some. The table lists about 120,000 clones, 81% of them singletons. The chain carries TRBV6-1 and TRBJ2-7; D perhaps matches TRBD1 (5 bases). The receptor was derived from a man aged 50 or older with renal cell carcinoma. Sequencing was performed on blood, taken from a patient whose treatment included radiotherapy and nephrectomy. The CDR3 DNA sequence: TGTGCCAGCAGTGAACCAGGGTCGAGCTCCTACGAGCAGTACTTC. This gives the protein CASSEPGSSSYEQYF.